Included here is one T cell receptor beta chain sequence, with context. Its antigen is still unknown. The CDR3 spans 16 residues. The germline gives CDR1 SGHDT, CDR2 YYEEEE. The V gene lost 5 bases and the J gene lost 7 bases, with 22 bases spanning the gap. Time point reported: cycle 4 day 1 (C4D1), after less than seven weeks of nivolumab. Every single patient, without exception, relapsed after autologous stem cell transplantation, and brentuximab vedotin exposure varied. Libraries were prepared by immunoSEQ multiplex PCR; TCRdb keeps only in-frame clonotypes and omits some of them. Among 90,000 to 140,000 clones, over 85% were seen once, and the ten largest hold about 20%. This entry comes from a study of PD-1 blockade in classical Hodgkin lymphoma. Notes on the study in general: The causes of the repertoire differences, possibly disease activity or prior therapy, remain undefined. Patients were excluded if nivolumab began under 1 year after ASCT (the autologous transplant). When set against healthy donors, newly diagnosed patients were reported to show lower baseline TCR diversity. CD4+ TCR diversity, unlike CD8+, rose significantly by C4D1.

The sequencing used peripheral blood mononuclear cells (PBMCs), collected before the fourth cycle of nivolumab. The chain is built from TRBV5-6 and TRBJ2-1; weak D call: TRBD2 (6 bases). The TCR originated in a human donor with classical Hodgkin lymphoma. CDR3 amino acids: CASSLWGWTGANEQFF. The CDR3 nucleotides are TGTGCCAGCAGTTTGTGGGGGTGGACGGGAGCTAATGAGCAGTTCTTC.